This T cell receptor beta chain was sequenced during a study of T cell responses to AZD1222 COVID-19 vaccine. Notes on the study in general: Baseline antibody screening turned up just a handful of seropositive AZD1222 recipients. Among the donors, most were white British and more were female, and clonal diversity was possibly underestimated. Mapped onto spike, vaccine-associated CD4 TCRs spanned it and were dominant at 160-218 and 743-854. A rise in Spike-specific TCR breadth and depth followed two AZD1222 doses.

The CDR3 has 12 residues. Germline V lookup: CDR1 KGHDR, CDR2 SFDVKD. Trimming cost V 3 bases and J 8 bases, with 9 bases left between them. Note on this clone: Antigen specificity is unknown.

Repertoires were generated with immunoSEQ multiplex PCR, while TCRdb's copy carries only in-frame clones and drops some. The table records 45,000 to 55,000 clones, around four fifths of them present only once. The chain uses TRBV24-1 and TRBJ1-2; D is undetermined. The sequencing used peripheral blood, collected on day 0 of AZD1222 vaccination. The receptor was isolated from an adult in good health. CDR3 sequence (DNA): TGTGCCACCAGTGATCCTACGGGAGGCTACACCTTC. Amino acids: CATSDPTGGYTF.